This is a list of T cell receptor beta chains from one sample in a study of neurological immune-mediated disorders. MiXCR, run by TCRdb on the 5' RACE reads, gives a single entry per CDR3 protein. This sample has about 60,000 distinct CDR3 sequences, with 3.5% to 4.5% found just once. Sequencing was done on a sample of PBMCs. The receptors stem from a woman between 50 and 59 years old with multiple sclerosis. Both conserved end residues are part of each CDR3. Each record gives: J gene, D gene, V gene, clone size, CDR3 protein, CDR3 DNA. D genes are given only for firm matches. A clone size is listed for some rows: how often the clone was seen (once, few, many), or a class if it is expanded.

TRBJ1-6,-,TRBV9,many,CASSALDSNSPLHF,TGTGCCAGCAGCGCCTTGGACAGCAATTCACCCCTCCACTTT
TRBJ1-1,TRBD1,TRBV2,many,CASSVDRGISEAFF,TGTGCCAGCAGTGTGGACAGGGGGATTTCTGAAGCTTTCTTT
TRBJ2-7,TRBD2,TRBV7-2,few,CASSQWLAGGEQYF,TGTGCCAGCAGCCAGTGGCTAGCGGGAGGCGAGCAGTACTTC
TRBJ1-1,-,TRBV7-2,many,CASRLDLNTEAFF,TGTGCCAGCAGGTTAGATTTGAACACTGAAGCTTTCTTT
TRBJ2-7,TRBD1,TRBV4-2,many,CASSQKIGTGGGEQYF,TGTGCCAGCAGCCAAAAAATCGGGACAGGGGGAGGCGAGCAGTACTTC
TRBJ1-2,-,TRBV27,-,CASSLRGDGYGYTF,TGTGCCAGCAGTTTACGGGGGGACGGCTATGGCTACACCTTC
TRBJ1-5,-,TRBV6-2/TRBV6-3,-,CASTSGWQPQNF,TGTGCCAGCACCTCTGGTTGGCAGCCCCAGAATTTT
TRBJ2-3,TRBD1,TRBV5-1,many,CASSFQGAADTQYF,TGCGCCAGCAGCTTCCAGGGGGCAGCAGATACGCAGTATTTT
TRBJ1-5,-,TRBV12-3/TRBV12-4,many,CASKGTNQPQNF,TGTGCCAGCAAGGGGACGAACCAGCCCCAGAATTTT
TRBJ2-6,-,TRBV7-9,many,CASSQPRGGMSWAGAKVLTF,TGTGCCAGCAGTCAACCCAGAGGGGGGATGAGCTGGGCTGGGGCCAAAGTCCTGACTTTC
TRBJ1-5,-,TRBV7-3,many,CASSPGPSQPQHF,TGTGCCAGCAGCCCCGGTCCCTCTCAGCCCCAGCATTTT
TRBJ1-5,-,TRBV20-1,many,CSVTNTGQTQPQHF,TGCAGTGTTACGAACACGGGCCAAACTCAGCCCCAGCATTTT
TRBJ2-3,-,TRBV7-8,-,CASTLGAGTSTDTQYF,TGTGCCAGCACCTTAGGGGCCGGTACTAGCACAGATACGCAGTATTTT
TRBJ2-1,TRBD2,TRBV20-1,many,CSATQLAGPYNEQFF,TGCAGTGCTACCCAACTAGCGGGCCCGTACAATGAGCAGTTCTTC
TRBJ2-1,TRBD1,TRBV20-1,many,CSARGQGAGGSYNEQFF,TGCAGTGCTAGAGGACAGGGGGCGGGTGGCTCCTACAATGAGCAGTTCTTC
TRBJ2-7,-,TRBV7-2,many,CASSFSGVEQYF,TGTGCCAGCAGCTTTTCAGGGGTCGAGCAGTACTTC
TRBJ2-1,-,TRBV20-1,many,CSARKLNLYNEQFF,TGCAGTGCTAGGAAGCTAAATCTTTACAATGAGCAGTTCTTC
TRBJ1-1,-,TRBV6-5,many,CASSYSMNTEAFF,TGTGCCAGCAGTTACAGTATGAACACTGAAGCTTTCTTT
TRBJ2-2,TRBD1,TRBV24-1,many,CATAQGARIGELFF,TGTGCCACTGCACAGGGGGCGCGGATCGGGGAGCTGTTTTTT
TRBJ1-5,-,TRBV5-1,few,CASSLNPYQPQHF,TGCGCCAGCAGCTTGAATCCTTATCAGCCCCAGCATTTT
TRBJ2-1,-,TRBV5-1,many,CASSLPQGNEQFF,TGCGCCAGCAGCTTACCACAGGGAAATGAGCAGTTCTTC
TRBJ2-2,-,TRBV7-6,many,CASSAAQGSNTGELFF,TGTGCCAGCAGCGCAGCACAGGGTTCGAACACCGGGGAGCTGTTTTTT
TRBJ1-1,-,TRBV29-1,many,CSFTGSMNTEAFF,TGCAGCTTTACGGGCAGTATGAACACTGAAGCTTTCTTT
TRBJ2-7,-,TRBV15,many,CATSRRGRAPPYEQYF,TGTGCCACCAGCAGGAGGGGCAGGGCCCCCCCCTACGAGCAGTACTTC
TRBJ2-3,TRBD2,TRBV7-9,many,CASSLLAGASTDTQYF,TGTGCCAGCAGCTTACTGGCGGGAGCTAGCACAGATACGCAGTATTTT
TRBJ2-1,-,TRBV7-2,many,CASSVGTISHNEQFF,TGTGCCAGCAGCGTCGGAACTATCAGTCACAATGAGCAGTTCTTC
TRBJ2-1,TRBD2,TRBV20-1,many,CSAARLAGGVGEQFF,TGCAGTGCTGCTCGACTAGCGGGAGGAGTAGGTGAGCAGTTCTTC
TRBJ1-6,-,TRBV5-1,many,CASSLVNSPLHF,TGCGCCAGCAGCTTGGTTAACTCACCCCTCCACTTT
TRBJ1-1,-,TRBV10-3,many,CAISESAGAGEAFF,TGTGCCATCAGTGAGTCCGCTGGGGCAGGTGAAGCTTTCTTT
TRBJ2-5,-,TRBV29-1,few,CSVEDRRENQETQYF,TGCAGCGTTGAAGATCGGAGGGAAAACCAAGAGACCCAGTACTTC
TRBJ1-1,-,TRBV3-1,many,CASSTGQNTEAFF,TGTGCCAGCAGCACAGGACAGAACACTGAAGCTTTCTTT
TRBJ2-7,-,TRBV5-1,many,CASSLPANPGEQYF,TGCGCCAGCAGCTTACCGGCGAATCCTGGGGAGCAGTACTTC
TRBJ2-7,TRBD2,TRBV19,-,CASSIRVSGTSVYEQYF,TGTGCCAGTAGTATAAGGGTCTCCGGGACTAGCGTATACGAGCAGTACTTC
TRBJ1-5,-,TRBV6-1,many,CASSDASQGQPQHF,TGTGCCAGCAGTGATGCGAGTCAGGGACAGCCCCAGCATTTT
TRBJ1-1,TRBD1,TRBV11-2,many,CASSSPPDRGAFF,TGTGCCAGCAGCTCCCCTCCGGACAGGGGAGCTTTCTTT
TRBJ2-3,-,TRBV10-3,many,CAIGFTDTQYF,TGTGCCATCGGCTTCACAGATACGCAGTATTTT
TRBJ2-1,-,TRBV5-1,many,CASSGSFNEQFF,TGCGCCAGCAGCGGCTCCTTTAATGAGCAGTTCTTC
TRBJ2-5,TRBD2,TRBV12-3/TRBV12-4,many,CASSFRGGETQYF,TGTGCCAGCAGTTTTCGGGGAGGGGAGACCCAGTACTTC
TRBJ2-3,TRBD2,TRBV7-2,few,CASSQGLSTDTQYF,TGTGCCAGCAGCCAGGGACTATCCACAGATACGCAGTATTTT
TRBJ1-1,TRBD1,TRBV5-1,many,CASKGGGSRNTEAFF,TGCGCCAGCAAGGGAGGGGGCTCCAGGAACACTGAAGCTTTCTTT